The 12 T cell receptor beta chains below come from one sample, sequenced in a study of CD8+ T cells in alopecia areata. Regarding treatment: oral pan-JAK inhibitor, 5-10 mg twice daily. Following RNA extraction, reverse transcription yielded cDNA that acted as the sequencing template. Clones were sequenced by immunoSEQ multiplex PCR, and TCRdb holds only the in-frame ones, with some missing. The repertoire holds around 140,000 clones, with about 51% as singletons. Sequenced material: CD8+ T cells sorted from blood, taken at week 4, from a patient treated with tofacitinib. The receptors come from a human donor with alopecia areata.

The genes are TRBV5-6 and TRBJ1-2; D remains ambiguous. Trimming took off 5 bases at V and 5 bases at J, with 13 bases between the two ends. The CDR3 spans 13 residues. The V gene's germline CDR1 is SGHDT and CDR2 YYEEEE. The CDR3: CASSSEGRYGYTF. DNA of the CDR3: TGTGCCAGCAGTTCGGAAGGGCGATATGGCTACACCTTC.

This clone appeared once. The rearrangement uses TRBV7-9 and TRBJ2-5, with 10 bases fitting TRBD2. The germline V gene has CDR1 SEHNR and CDR2 FQNEAQ (reference sequence). Trimming cost V 3 bases and J 7 bases; bases outside gene matches: 8. The CDR3 extends over 15 amino acids. The CDR3 bases are TGTGCCAGCAGCTTGAGCGGGGGGGACCGCAGGACCCAGTACTTC. Its protein product is CASSLSGGDRRTQYF.

This clone was seen more than once but under ten times. This chain uses TRBV29-1 with TRBJ1-1; D is uncertain. Trimming shortened V by 8 bases and J by 0 bases, and 13 bases separated the two germline ends. Germline CDR1 and CDR2: SQVTM and ANQGSEA. The CDR3 is 13 residues long. The CDR3 loop is CSTVGGLNTEAFF. The CDR3, as DNA: TGCAGCACTGTGGGTGGATTGAACACTGAAGCTTTCTTT.

This clone was observed a few times. A much larger clone is a single base away; this may be a read error. The chain has TRBV25-1 and TRBJ1-1, with a possible D match to TRBD1 (6 bases). This CDR3 has 13 amino acids. The ends were cut back, 6 bases at V and 1 base at J, with 9 bases in the middle. The germline V gene encodes CDR1 MGHDK and CDR2 SYGVNS. Here the CDR3 reads CASSVGGNTEAFF. In DNA, the CDR3 is TGTGCCAGCAGCGTAGGGGGGAACACTGAAGCTTTCTTT.

The chain uses TRBV30 and TRBJ2-5; 7 bases line up with TRBD1. V dropped 2 bases and J dropped 3; count of bases not matched to a gene: 3. Germline-derived CDR1 and CDR2 are GTSNPN and SVGIG (reference sequence). The CDR3 runs to 13 residues. CDR3 sequence: CAWSIDREETQYF. In DNA, the CDR3 is TGTGCCTGGAGTATTGACAGGGAAGAGACCCAGTACTTC.

This chain uses TRBV5-1 with TRBJ1-2, with 8 bases identical to TRBD1. Germline CDR1 is SGHRS and CDR2 is YFSETQ. V shed 4 bases and J 1 base; nucleotides not matched to a gene: 9. The CDR3 length is 16 residues. The CDR3: CASSANRGIGNYGYTF. As DNA, the CDR3 is TGCGCCAGCAGCGCTAACAGGGGGATCGGTAACTATGGCTACACCTTC.

This clone was seen a few times. The chain couples TRBV7-9 to TRBJ2-3; possible D gene TRBD2, 6 bases. CDR1 is SEHNR and CDR2 is FQNEAQ in the germline V gene (reference sequence). With 3 bases removed from V and 3 bases from J, the gap between germline ends came to 7 bases. This CDR3 comprises 13 residues. The CDR3 loop reads CASSFGGTDTQYF. The CDR3 coding sequence is TGTGCCAGCAGCTTTGGGGGGACAGATACGCAGTATTTT.

The J gene is TRBJ2-3, the V gene TRBV4-3; D uncertain. The CDR3 is 17 residues long. Per germline, CDR1 LGHNA and CDR2 YSLEER. V lost 2 bases, J lost 0 bases, and 15 bases lay in between. CDR3 bases: TGCGCCAGCAGCCAAACCCAGACCTACGCTAGCACAGATACGCAGTATTTT. It yields the protein CASSQTQTYASTDTQYF.

This chain connects TRBV19 to TRBJ2-7; no reliable D call. This CDR3 comprises 13 residues. CDR1 is LNHDA, CDR2 SQIVND, per germline (reference sequence). The V and J ends lost 4 bases and 1 base respectively, with 8 bases between them. The CDR3 DNA is TGTGCCAGTAGTACTTCCCCATCCTACGAGCAGTACTTC. This encodes CASSTSPSYEQYF.

V is TRBV6-5 and J is TRBJ2-3; no clear D gene. The germline V gene has CDR1 MNHEY and CDR2 SVGAGI. V was shortened by 2 bases and J by 6 bases, with 3 bases between the two germline ends. The CDR3 is made up of 11 amino acids. The CDR3 DNA reads as TGTGCCAGCAGTTACGGGGATACGCAGTATTTT. This encodes CASSYGDTQYF.

The chain has TRBV7-8 and TRBJ2-7; 9 positions agree with TRBD1. J was trimmed by 3 bases and V by 5 bases; bases with no gene match: 11. Germline V gene data show CDR1 as SGHVS and CDR2 as FQNEAQ. The length of the CDR3 is 16 residues. The CDR3 DNA follows: TGTGCCAGCAGCACTCCGCGGGGACAGGGTTTCTACGAGCAGTACTTC. Amino acids: CASSTPRGQGFYEQYF.

The chain links TRBV29-1 to TRBJ2-1; TRBD2 matches 12 bases. The J segment lost 4 bases and the V segment lost 6 bases, leaving 1 base of the junction unmatched. CDR3 length equals 13 residues. The germline gives CDR1 SQVTM, CDR2 ANQGSEA. In DNA form, the CDR3 reads TGCAGCGTAGGGACTAGCGGGTACAATGAGCAGTTCTTC. It is translated as CSVGTSGYNEQFF.